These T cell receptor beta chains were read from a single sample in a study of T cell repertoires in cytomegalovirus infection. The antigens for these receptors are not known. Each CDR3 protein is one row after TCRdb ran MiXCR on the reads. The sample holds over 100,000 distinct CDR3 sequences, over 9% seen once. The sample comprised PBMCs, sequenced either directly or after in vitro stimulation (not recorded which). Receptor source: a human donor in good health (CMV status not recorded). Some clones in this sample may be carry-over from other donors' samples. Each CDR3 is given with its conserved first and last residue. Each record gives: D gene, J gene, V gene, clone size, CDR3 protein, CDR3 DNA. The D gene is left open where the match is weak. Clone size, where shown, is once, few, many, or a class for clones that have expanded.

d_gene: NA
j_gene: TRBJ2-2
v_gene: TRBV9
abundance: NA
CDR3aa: CASSVRGVGTGELFF
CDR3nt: TGTGCCAGCAGCGTAAGGGGGGTGGGCACCGGGGAGCTGTTTTTT

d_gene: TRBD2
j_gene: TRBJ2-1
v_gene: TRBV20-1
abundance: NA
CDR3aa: CSGPLAGDGEQFF
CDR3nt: TGCAGTGGACCACTAGCGGGAGATGGTGAGCAGTTCTTC

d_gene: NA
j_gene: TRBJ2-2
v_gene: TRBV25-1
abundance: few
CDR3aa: CASSESRTPNTGELFF
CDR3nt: TGTGCCAGCAGTGAATCGCGGACCCCGAACACCGGGGAGCTGTTTTTT

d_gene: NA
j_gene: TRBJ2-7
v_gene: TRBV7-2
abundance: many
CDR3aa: CASSSLTGSYEQYF
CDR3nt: TGTGCCAGCAGCTCCCTGACTGGATCCTACGAGCAGTACTTC

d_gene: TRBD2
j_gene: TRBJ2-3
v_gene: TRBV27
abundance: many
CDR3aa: CASSQVAGIGTDTQYF
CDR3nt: TGTGCCAGCAGTCAAGTAGCGGGAATTGGGACAGATACGCAGTATTTT

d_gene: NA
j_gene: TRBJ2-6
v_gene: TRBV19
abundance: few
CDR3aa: CASSIFGGLSSGANVLTF
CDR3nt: TGTGCCAGTAGTATTTTTGGCGGTTTAAGCTCTGGGGCCAACGTCCTGACTTTC

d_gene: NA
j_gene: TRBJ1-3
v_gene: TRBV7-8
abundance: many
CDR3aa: CASSLETGLGNTIYF
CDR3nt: TGTGCCAGCAGCTTAGAGACAGGCCTTGGGAACACCATATATTTT

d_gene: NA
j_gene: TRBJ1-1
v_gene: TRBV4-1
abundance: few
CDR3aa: CASSQDQMKGPNTEAFF
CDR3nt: TGTGCCAGCAGCCAAGATCAAATGAAGGGACCGAACACTGAAGCTTTCTTT

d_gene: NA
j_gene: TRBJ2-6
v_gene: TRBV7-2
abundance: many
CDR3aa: CASSHQQGQANVLTF
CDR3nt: TGTGCCAGCAGCCACCAACAGGGCCAGGCCAACGTCCTGACTTTC

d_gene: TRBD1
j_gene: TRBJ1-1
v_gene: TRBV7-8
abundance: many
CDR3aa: CASSLGPGTGTRLNTEAFF
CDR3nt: TGTGCCAGCAGCTTAGGCCCCGGGACAGGTACGAGATTGAACACTGAAGCTTTCTTT

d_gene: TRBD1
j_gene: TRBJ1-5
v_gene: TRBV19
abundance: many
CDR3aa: CASSWDRLNQPQHF
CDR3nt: TGTGCCAGTAGTTGGGACAGGCTAAATCAGCCCCAGCATTTT

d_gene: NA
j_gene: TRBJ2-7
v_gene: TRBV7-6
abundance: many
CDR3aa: CASSLSIGDNLYEQYF
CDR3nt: TGTGCCAGCAGCTTATCTATAGGGGACAACTTGTACGAGCAGTACTTC

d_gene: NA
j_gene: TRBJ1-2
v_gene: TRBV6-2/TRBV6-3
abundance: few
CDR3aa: CASSPPRTGQVNYGYTF
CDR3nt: TGTGCCAGCAGTCCCCCCAGGACCGGACAAGTTAACTATGGCTACACCTTC

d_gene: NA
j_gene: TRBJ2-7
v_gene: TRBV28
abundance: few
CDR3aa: CASSFSRRYEQYF
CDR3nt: TGTGCCAGCAGTTTTTCCCGGCGTTACGAGCAGTACTTC

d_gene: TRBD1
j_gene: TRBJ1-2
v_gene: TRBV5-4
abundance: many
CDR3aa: CASSLAGQDYGYTF
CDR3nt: TGTGCCAGCAGCTTGGCCGGACAGGACTATGGCTACACCTTC

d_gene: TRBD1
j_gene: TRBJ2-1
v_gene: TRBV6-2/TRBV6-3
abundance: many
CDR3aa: CASSLEGQGRLAPKGNEQFF
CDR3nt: TGTGCCAGCAGCCTGGAGGGACAGGGGCGACTAGCACCAAAAGGGAATGAGCAGTTCTTC

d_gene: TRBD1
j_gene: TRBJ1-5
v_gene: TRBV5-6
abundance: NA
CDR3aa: CASSPGGTVNQPQHF
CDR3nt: TGTGCCAGCAGCCCCGGGGGGACAGTAAATCAGCCCCAGCATTTT

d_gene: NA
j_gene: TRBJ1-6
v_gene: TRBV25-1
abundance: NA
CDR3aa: CASSDRFASPLHF
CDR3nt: TGTGCCAGCAGTGACAGGTTTGCGTCACCCCTCCACTTT

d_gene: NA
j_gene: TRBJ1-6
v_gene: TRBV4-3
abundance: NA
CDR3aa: CVSSQDLESSYNSPLHF
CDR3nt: TGCGTCAGCAGCCAAGATCTGGAGAGCTCCTATAATTCACCCCTCCACTTT

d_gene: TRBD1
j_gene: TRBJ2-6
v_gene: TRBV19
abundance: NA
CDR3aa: CASSIIRQGNSPNVLTF
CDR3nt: TGTGCCAGTAGTATAATAAGACAGGGCAATTCTCCCAACGTCCTGACTTTC

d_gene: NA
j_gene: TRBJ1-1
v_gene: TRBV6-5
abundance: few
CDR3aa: CASSYSVELNTEAFF
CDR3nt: TGTGCCAGCAGTTACTCTGTCGAGTTGAACACTGAAGCTTTCTTT

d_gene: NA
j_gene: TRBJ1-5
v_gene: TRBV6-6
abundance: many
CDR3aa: CASSYSGESNQPQHF
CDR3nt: TGTGCCAGCAGTTACTCGGGGGAGAGCAATCAGCCCCAGCATTTT

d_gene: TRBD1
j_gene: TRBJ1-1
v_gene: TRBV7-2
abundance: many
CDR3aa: CASSLTGVQPAFF
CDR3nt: TGTGCCAGCAGCTTGACAGGGGTCCAACCAGCTTTCTTT

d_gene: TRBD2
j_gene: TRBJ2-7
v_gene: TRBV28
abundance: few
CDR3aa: CASSLSGGGSYEQYF
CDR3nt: TGTGCCAGCAGTTTATCTGGCGGGGGATCCTACGAGCAGTACTTC

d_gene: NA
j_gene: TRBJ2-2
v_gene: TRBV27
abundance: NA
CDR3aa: CASSYDRAPLMLFF
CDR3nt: TGTGCCAGCAGTTACGATCGGGCCCCATTGATGTTGTTTTTT

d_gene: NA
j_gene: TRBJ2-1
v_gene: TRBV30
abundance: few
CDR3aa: CAWRALGGVNEQFF
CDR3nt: TGTGCCTGGAGGGCGCTTGGGGGAGTCAATGAGCAGTTCTTC

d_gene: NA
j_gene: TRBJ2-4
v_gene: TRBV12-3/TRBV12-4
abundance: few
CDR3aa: CASSLVGMNIQYF
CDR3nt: TGTGCCAGCAGTTTAGTGGGGATGAACATTCAGTACTTC

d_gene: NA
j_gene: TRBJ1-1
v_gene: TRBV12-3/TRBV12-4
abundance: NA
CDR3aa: CASSSPARGNTEAFF
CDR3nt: TGTGCCAGCAGCTCCCCGGCTAGGGGGAACACTGAAGCTTTCTTT

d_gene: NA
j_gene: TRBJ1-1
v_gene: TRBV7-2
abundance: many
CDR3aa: CASSFMSGTEAFF
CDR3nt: TGTGCCAGCAGCTTTATGTCAGGCACTGAAGCTTTCTTT

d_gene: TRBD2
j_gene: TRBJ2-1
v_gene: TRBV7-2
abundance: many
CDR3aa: CASSSWEGWARDYNEQFF
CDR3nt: TGTGCCAGCAGCTCCTGGGAGGGGTGGGCTAGGGATTACAATGAGCAGTTCTTC

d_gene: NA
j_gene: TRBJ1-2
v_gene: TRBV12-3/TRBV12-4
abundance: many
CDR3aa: CASRNRQVHGYTF
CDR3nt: TGTGCCAGCAGAAACCGACAGGTTCATGGCTACACCTTC

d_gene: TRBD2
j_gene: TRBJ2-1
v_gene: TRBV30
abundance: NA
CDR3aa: CAWSVAGGGSYNEQFF
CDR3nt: TGTGCCTGGAGTGTAGCGGGAGGAGGTTCCTACAATGAGCAGTTCTTC

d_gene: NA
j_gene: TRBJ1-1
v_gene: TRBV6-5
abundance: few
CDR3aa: CASSEGYTEAFF
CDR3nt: TGTGCCAGCAGCGAGGGGTACACTGAAGCTTTCTTT

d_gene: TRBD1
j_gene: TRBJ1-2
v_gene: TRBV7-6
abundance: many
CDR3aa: CASSYGQGAYGYTF
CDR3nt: TGTGCCAGCAGCTACGGACAGGGGGCCTATGGCTACACCTTC

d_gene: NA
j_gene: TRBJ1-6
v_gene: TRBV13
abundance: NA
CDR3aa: CASSSGDPGPLHF
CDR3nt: TGTGCCAGCAGCTCGGGGGACCCGGGGCCCCTCCACTTT

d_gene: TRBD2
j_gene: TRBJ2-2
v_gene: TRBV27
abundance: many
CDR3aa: CASSWTSGHTGELFF
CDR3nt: TGTGCCAGCAGCTGGACTAGCGGGCACACCGGGGAGCTGTTTTTT

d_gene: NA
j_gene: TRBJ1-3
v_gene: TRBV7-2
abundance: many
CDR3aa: CASSPGPGNTIYF
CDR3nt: TGTGCCAGCAGCCCTGGACCTGGAAACACCATATATTTT

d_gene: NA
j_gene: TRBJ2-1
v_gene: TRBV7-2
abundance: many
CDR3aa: CASLGGGNEQFF
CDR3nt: TGTGCCAGCCTAGGTGGGGGCAATGAGCAGTTCTTC

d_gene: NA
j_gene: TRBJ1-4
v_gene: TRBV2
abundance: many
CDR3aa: CASSETGGREKLFF
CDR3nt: TGTGCCAGCAGTGAAACCGGGGGGCGGGAAAAACTGTTTTTT

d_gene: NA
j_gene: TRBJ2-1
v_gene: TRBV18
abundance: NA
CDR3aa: CASSELRGQGSSNEQFF
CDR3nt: TGTGCCAGCTCAGAGCTGCGGGGGCAAGGGTCAAGCAATGAGCAGTTCTTC

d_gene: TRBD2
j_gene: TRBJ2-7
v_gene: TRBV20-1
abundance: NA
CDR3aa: CSAPPLVSGTPFSYEQYF
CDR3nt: TGCAGTGCCCCCCCTCTTGTTAGCGGGACCCCCTTCTCCTACGAGCAGTACTTC

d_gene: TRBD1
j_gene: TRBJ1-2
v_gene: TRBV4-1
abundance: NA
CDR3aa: CASSQGTGPGNYGYTF
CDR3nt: TGCGCCAGCAGCCAAGGGACAGGGCCTGGAAACTATGGCTACACCTTC

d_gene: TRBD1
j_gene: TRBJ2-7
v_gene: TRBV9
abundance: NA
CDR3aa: CASSPYLGTGTTYEQYF
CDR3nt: TGTGCCAGCAGCCCCTACCTCGGGACAGGGACAACCTACGAGCAGTACTTC

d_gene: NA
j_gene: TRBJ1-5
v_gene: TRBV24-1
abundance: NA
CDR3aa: CATSDSGGFGQPQHF
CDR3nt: TGTGCCACCAGTGATTCGGGGGGGTTTGGTCAGCCCCAGCATTTT

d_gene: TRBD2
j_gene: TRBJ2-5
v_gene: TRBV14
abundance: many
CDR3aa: CASSHPNERESSKAIAETQYF
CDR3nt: TGTGCCAGCAGCCACCCAAATGAGCGGGAGTCATCTAAGGCGATTGCGGAGACCCAGTACTTC

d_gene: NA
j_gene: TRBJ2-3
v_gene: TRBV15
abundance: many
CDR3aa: CATSRAQGGGTDTQYF
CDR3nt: TGTGCCACCAGCAGAGCGCAGGGAGGCGGCACAGATACGCAGTATTTT

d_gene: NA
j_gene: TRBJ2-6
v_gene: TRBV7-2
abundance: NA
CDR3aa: CASSLSSSKSSGANVLTF
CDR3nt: TGTGCCAGCAGCTTATCTTCTAGCAAGTCCTCTGGGGCCAACGTCCTGACTTTC

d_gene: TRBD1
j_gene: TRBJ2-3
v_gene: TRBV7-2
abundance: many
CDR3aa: CASSLVPDRPTDTQYF
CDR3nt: TGTGCCAGCAGCTTAGTTCCGGACAGGCCCACAGATACGCAGTATTTT

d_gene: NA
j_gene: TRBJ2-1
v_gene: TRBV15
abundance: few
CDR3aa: CATSRDQLLVAWGNEQFF
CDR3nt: TGTGCCACCAGCAGAGATCAACTCCTAGTAGCCTGGGGCAATGAGCAGTTCTTC

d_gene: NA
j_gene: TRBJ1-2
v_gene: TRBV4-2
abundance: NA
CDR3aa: CASSLPTGYGYSF
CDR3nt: TGTGCCAGCAGCTTGCCGACAGGCTATGGCTACTCCTTC